This passage covers 27 T cell receptor beta chains from one sample sequenced in a study of CD8 T cells in ankylosing spondylitis. Via MiXCR, TCRdb re-called the 5' RACE reads, giving one row per CDR3 protein. The data hold about 450,000 distinct CDR3 sequences, with roughly 25% observed a single time. General observations from the study: A motif in TCR beta, a set of eight or nine highly homologous variants, appeared characteristic of ankylosing spondylitis blood.

These receptors lack a known antigen. The sample was blood, either unsorted or a sorted T cell fraction (not recorded which). These receptors were obtained from a male donor with ankylosing spondylitis.

The chain is built from TRBV30 and TRBJ1-5; no firm D call. The germline CDR1 and CDR2 sequences are GTSNPN and SVGIG (reference sequence). The length of the CDR3 is 12 residues. The germline V and J ends were trimmed by 2 bases and 5 bases, with 7 bases remaining between them. CDR3 in DNA: TGTGCCTGGAGTTCCCCGTATCAGCCCCAGCATTTT. Its protein product is CAWSSPYQPQHF.

This chain links TRBV20-1 with TRBJ2-3; 10 bases map to TRBD2. The germline gives CDR1 DFQATT, CDR2 SNEGSKA (reference sequence). V lost 6 bases and J lost 7; bases outside the gene matches: 13. The CDR3 is 15 residues long. The DNA of the CDR3 is TGCAGTGCCCTAGGGTCAGCGGGAGGGGAAAATACGCAGTATTTT. As protein: CSALGSAGGENTQYF.

This clonotype was observed a few times. The genes are TRBV27 and TRBJ2-3; 8 bases are a match to TRBD1. Per the germline V gene, CDR1 is MNHEY and CDR2 is SMNVEV (reference sequence). The CDR3 covers 18 residues. The V gene end was trimmed by 7 bases and the J gene end by 1 base; junction bases not matched to a gene: 16. The CDR3 reads CASNPTGVRGVGTDTQYF. CDR3 coding DNA: TGTGCCAGCAACCCGACAGGGGTTCGGGGAGTAGGCACAGATACGCAGTATTTT.

In its sample, this clonotype was seen once. The chain recombines TRBV7-9 with TRBJ1-6; no reliable D call. V shed 3 bases and J shed 8 bases, with 14 bases lying between them. CDR1 and CDR2 (germline): SEHNR, FQNEAQ (reference sequence). This CDR3 has 15 residues. The CDR3 DNA is TGTGCCAGCAGCTTTAGCCATCCTGGGGATTCACCCCTCCACTTT. It yields the protein CASSFSHPGDSPLHF.

The chain recombines TRBV5-1 with TRBJ2-3; weak D call: TRBD2 (6 bases). This CDR3 is 14 amino acids long. V shed 3 bases and J shed 8 bases, with 16 bases lying between them. Looked up from germline, CDR1 is SGHRS and CDR2 is YFSETQ. The CDR3 is CASSWGPGESTQYF. CDR3 bases: TGCGCCAGCAGCTGGGGCCCGGGGGAGAGTACGCAGTATTTT.

The V and J genes are TRBV5-3 and TRBJ1-6; tentatively, D is TRBD1 (5 bases). TRBV5-3 is treated as an ORF (open reading frame) with a function not yet certain. CDR3 length equals 16 residues. Trimming pared 9 bases from V and 7 bases from J, leaving 23 bases between. CDR3 sequence reads: CATQEVVGLGNSPLHF. The CDR3 bases are TGTGCCACCCAGGAGGTAGTGGGGCTCGGAAATTCACCCCTCCACTTT.

The chain couples TRBV28 to TRBJ1-2; D is perhaps TRBD1 (5 bases). V lost 7 bases and J 4 bases, leaving 16 bases between the germline ends. Looked up from germline, CDR1 is MDHEN and CDR2 is SYDVKM. The CDR3 is made up of 14 amino acids. CDR3 DNA sequence: TGTGCCAGCATTCCACCGGGGGGGATCTATGGCTACACCTTC. Its translation: CASIPPGGIYGYTF.

This clonotype was picked up many times. The rearrangement uses TRBV27 and TRBJ1-1; 8 bases agree with TRBD1. The ends lost 9 bases at V and 3 bases at J; junction bases unmatched: 6. Germline CDR1 reads MNHEY; CDR2 reads SMNVEV (reference sequence). The CDR3 is 13 residues long. The CDR3 here is CASRQGHYTEAFF. In DNA, the CDR3 is TGTGCCAGTCGACAGGGGCACTACACTGAAGCTTTCTTT.

This clonotype was detected only a few times. V gene TRBV12-3 or TRBV12-4 combines with J gene TRBJ1-2, with TRBD1 identical over 9 bases. After removal of 0 bases from V and 5 bases from J, the junction contained 4 bases not matched to a gene. This CDR3 is built from 15 residues. CDR3 sequence: CASSLAGTGIYGYTF. CDR3 nucleotides: TGTGCCAGCAGTTTAGCCGGGACAGGGATTTATGGCTACACCTTC.

This clonotype was recorded only once. The chain uses TRBV6-1 and TRBJ2-3; D possibly corresponds to TRBD1 (5 bases). V gave up 7 bases and J gave up 4 bases, with 15 bases separating them. The germline V gene has CDR1 MNHNS and CDR2 SASEGT. This CDR3 region has 14 residues. The CDR3 protein is CASTTWEGADTQYF. CDR3 bases: TGTGCCAGCACCACCTGGGAAGGGGCAGATACGCAGTATTTT.

The chain uses TRBV24-1 and TRBJ2-1; possible D gene TRBD1, 5 bases. V was pared by 4 bases and J by 0 bases, with 12 bases between. The CDR3 is made up of 16 amino acids. Per germline, CDR1 KGHDR and CDR2 SFDVKD. Written as DNA, the CDR3 is TGTGCCACCAGTGAACCCTGGGGCAGCTCCTACAATGAGCAGTTCTTC. It is translated as CATSEPWGSSYNEQFF.

This clonotype has only a few counts. The V gene is TRBV27, the J gene TRBJ1-1, with D possibly matching TRBD1 (5 bases). Per germline, CDR1 MNHEY and CDR2 SMNVEV (reference sequence). With 3 bases removed from V and 4 bases from J, the gap between germline ends came to 12 bases. The CDR3 consists of 14 residues. The CDR3 DNA is TGTGCCAGCAGTTTTGGGACGCAGAGCACTGAAGCTTTCTTT. It encodes CASSFGTQSTEAFF.

The gene calls are TRBV5-1 and TRBJ2-1, with 7 bases that match TRBD2. V was pared by 5 bases and J by 8 bases, with 10 bases of the junction left unmatched. The CDR3 runs 14 residues. CDR1 and CDR2 from the germline V gene are SGHRS and YFSETQ. This CDR3 reads CASRVGGSKDEQFF. The CDR3 bases are TGCGCCAGCAGGGTGGGCGGGAGTAAAGATGAGCAGTTCTTC.

This clonotype was detected only a few times. The V call is TRBV20-1, the J call TRBJ1-2, with D possibly being TRBD1 (6 bases). The ends were cut back, 3 bases at V and 4 bases at J, with 9 bases in the middle. In germline, CDR1 is DFQATT, CDR2 SNEGSKA (reference sequence). The length of the CDR3 is 12 residues. As DNA, the CDR3 is TGCAGTGCTAGGCAGGGGCTCTATGGCTACACCTTC. As protein: CSARQGLYGYTF.

The chain uses TRBV5-4 and TRBJ2-5; tentatively, D is TRBD2 (5 bases). V was clipped by 4 bases and J by 5 bases, with 15 bases between them. The CDR3 covers 14 residues. Germline assignment: CDR1 SGHNT and CDR2 YYREEE (reference sequence). The CDR3 region is CASSMAGGRETQYF. Here the CDR3 DNA reads TGTGCCAGCAGCATGGCAGGAGGAAGGGAGACCCAGTACTTC.

This rearrangement joins TRBV21-1 to TRBJ2-7; TRBD1, the D gene given by the table, was not confirmed from the DNA. TRBV21-1 is annotated as a pseudogene. The CDR3 runs to 15 residues. The chain's CDR3 is CASSELHRAGFEQYV. DNA of the CDR3: TGTGCCAGCAGCGAACTCCATCGGGCAGGGTTCGAGCAGTACGTC.

This clonotype was seen once. CDR3 DNA sequence: TGTGCCACCAGTCAAGGGAACCCAGATACGCAGTATTTT. Protein product: CATSQGNPDTQYF. This chain uses TRBV24-1 with TRBJ2-3; D is unclear. The CDR3 loop spans 13 amino acids. CDR1 is KGHDR and CDR2 is SFDVKD in the germline V gene. Trimming left V 6 bases short and J 4 bases short, with 10 bases between.

This clonotype has more than one count but fewer than ten. The chain has TRBV5-1 and TRBJ2-1, with D possibly matching TRBD1 (5 bases). The germline V and J ends were trimmed by 6 bases and 12 bases, with 13 bases remaining between them. Germline assignment: CDR1 SGHRS and CDR2 YFSETQ. The CDR3 runs to 11 residues. CDR3 in DNA: TGCGCCAGCACCATGGGGCTGGGGCAGTTCTTC. Translated: CASTMGLGQFF.

This chain connects TRBV6-1 to TRBJ1-1; TRBD1 is a possible D gene (5 bases). The CDR3 covers 16 residues. Trimming pared 7 bases from V and 1 base from J, leaving 19 bases between. Germline V CDR1 and CDR2: MNHNS, SASEGT. Written as DNA, the CDR3 is TGTGCCAGCACCCCGGGACGAGTATTGTGGAACACTGAAGCTTTCTTT. Translating gives CASTPGRVLWNTEAFF.

The rearrangement uses TRBV11-2 and TRBJ2-3, with 8 bases fitting TRBD1. This CDR3 is 15 amino acids long. CDR1 SGHAT and CDR2 FQNNGV come from the germline V gene. V lost 5 bases to trimming and J lost 5 bases; unmatched junction nucleotides: 9. The CDR3 nucleotides are TGTGCCAGCAGCCAAGGACAGGGCATAGGAGATACGCAGTATTTT. Amino acids: CASSQGQGIGDTQYF.

The sample holds a few counts of this clonotype. The chain employs TRBV3-1 and TRBJ1-4; D unresolved. Germline V gene lookup returns CDR1 LGHDT and CDR2 YNNKEL (reference sequence). The CDR3 has 14 residues. Trimming shortened V by 4 bases and J by 6 bases, and 12 bases separated the two germline ends. CDR3 sequence reads: CASSLRRTHEKLFF. The CDR3 DNA reads TGTGCCAGCAGCCTCCGACGGACCCATGAAAAACTGTTTTTT.

In DNA form, the CDR3 reads TGTGCCAGCAGTCAATCCGGGACCATCTACGAGCAGTACGTC. Its translation is CASSQSGTIYEQYV. The chain couples TRBV12-3 or TRBV12-4 to TRBJ2-7; D might be TRBD1 or TRBD2, each matching 5 bases. The CDR3 contains 14 residues. Trimming removed 5 bases from V and 3 bases from J, with 14 bases in between.

This clonotype has a handful of counts. In nucleotides, the CDR3 is TGTGCCAGCAGTGCCACTAATCAGCCCCAGCATTTT. Residues: CASSATNQPQHF. The J gene is TRBJ1-5, the V gene TRBV27, with D unclear. With 5 bases removed from V and 4 bases from J, the gap between germline ends came to 6 bases. CDR1 and CDR2 (germline): MNHEY, SMNVEV (reference sequence). This CDR3 is 12 amino acids long.

This clonotype was counted only a few times. The chain has TRBV7-6 and TRBJ1-4, with TRBD1 matching 9 bases. Germline CDR1 reads SGHVS; CDR2 reads FNYEAQ. The V and J ends lost 3 bases and 6 bases, in that order; junction bases with no gene match: 5. The CDR3 contains 15 residues. Here the CDR3 reads CASSLTGGRDEKLFF. CDR3 DNA sequence: TGTGCCAGCAGCTTGACAGGGGGGAGAGATGAAAAACTGTTTTTT.

This clonotype showed up just a few times. V is TRBV15 and J is TRBJ1-6; D is ambiguous. Germline V gene data show CDR1 as LNHNV and CDR2 as YYDKDF (reference sequence). With 0 bases removed from V and 10 bases from J, the gap between germline ends came to 16 bases. This CDR3 comprises 16 residues. The CDR3: CATSRDRELTASPLHF. The CDR3 DNA reads as TGTGCCACCAGCAGAGATCGGGAGCTCACCGCCTCACCCCTCCACTTT.

The chain joins TRBV12-3 or TRBV12-4 to TRBJ1-2; D is ambiguous. V lost 3 bases, J lost 6 bases, and 11 bases lay in between. The CDR3 is made up of 13 amino acids. The CDR3 DNA reads as TGTGCCAGCAGTTTTCGGGGTCTAGATGGCTACACCTTC. Its translation is CASSFRGLDGYTF.

The V and J genes are TRBV27 and TRBJ1-5; D is unclear. Trimming stripped 5 bases from V and 1 base from J, with 9 bases between. This CDR3 region has 14 residues. Per the germline V gene, CDR1 is MNHEY and CDR2 is SMNVEV (reference sequence). This chain's CDR3 is CASSTTYSNQPQHF. In DNA form, the CDR3 reads TGTGCCAGCAGTACCACTTACAGCAATCAGCCCCAGCATTTT.